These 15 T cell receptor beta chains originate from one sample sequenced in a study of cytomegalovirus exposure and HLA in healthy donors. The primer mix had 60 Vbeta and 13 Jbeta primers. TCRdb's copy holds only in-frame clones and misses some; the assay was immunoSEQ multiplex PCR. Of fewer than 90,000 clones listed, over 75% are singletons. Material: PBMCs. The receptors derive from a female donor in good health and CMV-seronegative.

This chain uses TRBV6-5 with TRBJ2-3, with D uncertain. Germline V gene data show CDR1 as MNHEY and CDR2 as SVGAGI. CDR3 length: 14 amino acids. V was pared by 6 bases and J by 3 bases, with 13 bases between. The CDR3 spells CASSQSQATDTQYF. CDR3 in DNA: TGTGCCAGCAGCCAGAGCCAAGCGACAGATACGCAGTATTTT.

The CDR3, as DNA: TGTGCCAGCTCACCAAGGGAGGAGACCCAGTACTTC. Protein sequence: CASSPREETQYF. This chain uses TRBV18 with TRBJ2-5; weak D call: TRBD2 (5 bases). The V end lost 2 bases, the J end lost 5 bases, and 6 bases lay between the germline ends. Germline V CDR1 and CDR2: KGHSH, LQKENI. The CDR3 has 12 residues. The full variable domain, rest sourced from reference TRBV18 and TRBJ2-5, is NAGVMQNPRHLVRRRGQEARLRCSPMKGHSHVYWYRQLPEEGLKFMVYLQKENIIDESGMPKERFSAEFPKEGPSILRIQQVVRGDSAAYFCASSPREETQYFGPGTRLLVL.

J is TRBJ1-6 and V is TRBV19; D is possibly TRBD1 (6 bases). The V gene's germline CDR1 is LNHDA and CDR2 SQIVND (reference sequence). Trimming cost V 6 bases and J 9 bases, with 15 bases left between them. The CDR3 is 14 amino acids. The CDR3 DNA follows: TGTGCCAGTAGGCCAGGGGTTGGTAGTTCACCCCTCCACTTT. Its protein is CASRPGVGSSPLHF. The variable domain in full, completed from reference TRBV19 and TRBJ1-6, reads DGGITQSPKYLFRKEGQNVTLSCEQNLNHDAMYWYRQDPGQGLRLIYYSQIVNDFQKGDIAEGYSVSREKKESFPLTVTSAQKNPTAFYLCASRPGVGSSPLHFGNGTRLTVT.

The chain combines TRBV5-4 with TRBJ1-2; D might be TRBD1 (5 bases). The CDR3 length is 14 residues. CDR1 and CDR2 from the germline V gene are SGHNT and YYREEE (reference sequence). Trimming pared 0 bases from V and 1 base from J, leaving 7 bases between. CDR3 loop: CASSLGGVNYGYTF. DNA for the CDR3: TGTGCCAGCAGCTTGGGGGGGGTTAACTATGGCTACACCTTC. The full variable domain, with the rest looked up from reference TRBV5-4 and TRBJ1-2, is ETGVTQSPTHLIKTRGQQVTLRCSSQSGHNTVSWYQQALGQGPQFIFQYYREEENGRGNFPPRFSGLQFPNYSSELNVNALELDDSALYLCASSLGGVNYGYTFGSGTRLTVV.

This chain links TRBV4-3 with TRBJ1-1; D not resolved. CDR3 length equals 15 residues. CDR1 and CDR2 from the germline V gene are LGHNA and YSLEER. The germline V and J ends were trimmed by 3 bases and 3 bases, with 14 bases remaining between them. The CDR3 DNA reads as TGCGCCAGCAGCCATTCGCCATCCGCGGACACTGAAGCTTTCTTT. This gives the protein CASSHSPSADTEAFF.

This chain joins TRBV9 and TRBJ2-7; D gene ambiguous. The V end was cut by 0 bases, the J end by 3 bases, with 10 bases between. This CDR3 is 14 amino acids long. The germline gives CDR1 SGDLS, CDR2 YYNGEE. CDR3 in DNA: TGTGCCAGCAGCGTAGCACCAGAATTCTACGAGCAGTACTTC. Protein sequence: CASSVAPEFYEQYF.

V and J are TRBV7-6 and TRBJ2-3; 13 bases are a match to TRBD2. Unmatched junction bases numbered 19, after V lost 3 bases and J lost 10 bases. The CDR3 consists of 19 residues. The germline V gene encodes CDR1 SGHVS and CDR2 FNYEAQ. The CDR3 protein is CASSFTNPGLAGAADSQYF. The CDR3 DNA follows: TGTGCCAGCAGCTTCACCAACCCCGGACTAGCGGGGGCGGCAGACTCGCAGTATTTT.

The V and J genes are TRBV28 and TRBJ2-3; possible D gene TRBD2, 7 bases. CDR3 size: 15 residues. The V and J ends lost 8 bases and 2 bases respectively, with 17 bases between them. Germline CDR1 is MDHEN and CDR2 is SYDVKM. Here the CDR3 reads CASSTGGRFTDTQYF. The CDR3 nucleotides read TGTGCCAGCTCTACGGGGGGCCGATTCACAGATACGCAGTATTTT.

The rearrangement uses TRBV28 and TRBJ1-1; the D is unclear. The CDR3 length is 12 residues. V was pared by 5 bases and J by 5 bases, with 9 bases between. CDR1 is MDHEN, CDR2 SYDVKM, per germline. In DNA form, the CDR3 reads TGTGCCAGCAGTCCCTTTGTGACTGAAGCTTTCTTT. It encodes CASSPFVTEAFF.

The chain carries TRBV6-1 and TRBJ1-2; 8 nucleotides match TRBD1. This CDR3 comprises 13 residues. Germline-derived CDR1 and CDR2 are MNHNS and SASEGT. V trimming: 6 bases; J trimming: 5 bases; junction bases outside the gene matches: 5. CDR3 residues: CASSGQGVYGYTF. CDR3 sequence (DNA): TGTGCCAGCAGCGGACAGGGAGTGTATGGCTACACCTTC.

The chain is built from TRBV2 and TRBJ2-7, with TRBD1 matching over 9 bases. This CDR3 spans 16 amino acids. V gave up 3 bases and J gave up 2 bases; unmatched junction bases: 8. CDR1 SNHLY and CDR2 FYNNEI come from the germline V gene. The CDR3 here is CASSDGTGGYAYEQYF. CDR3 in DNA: TGTGCCAGCAGTGACGGCACAGGGGGCTACGCCTACGAGCAGTACTTC.

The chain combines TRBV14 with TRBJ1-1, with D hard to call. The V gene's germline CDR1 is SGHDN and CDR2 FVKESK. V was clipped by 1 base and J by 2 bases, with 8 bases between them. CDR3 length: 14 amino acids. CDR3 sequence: CASSQGIGNTEAFF. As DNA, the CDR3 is TGTGCCAGCAGCCAAGGAATCGGTAACACTGAAGCTTTCTTT.

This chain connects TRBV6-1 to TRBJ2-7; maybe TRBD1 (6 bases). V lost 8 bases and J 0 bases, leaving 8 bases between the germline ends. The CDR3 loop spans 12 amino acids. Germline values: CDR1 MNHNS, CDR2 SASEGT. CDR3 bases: TGTGCCAGCGCAGGGGACTCCTACGAGCAGTACTTC. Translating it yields CASAGDSYEQYF.

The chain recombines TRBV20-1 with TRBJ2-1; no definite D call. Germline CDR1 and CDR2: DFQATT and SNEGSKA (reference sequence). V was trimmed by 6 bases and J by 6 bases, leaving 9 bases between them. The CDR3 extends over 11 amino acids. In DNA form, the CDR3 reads TGCAGTGCGACAAAGAGCAATGAGCAGTTCTTC. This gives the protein CSATKSNEQFF.

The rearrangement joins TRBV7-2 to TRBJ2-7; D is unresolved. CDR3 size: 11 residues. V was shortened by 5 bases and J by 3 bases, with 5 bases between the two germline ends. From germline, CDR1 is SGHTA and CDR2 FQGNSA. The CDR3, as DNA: TGTGCCAGCAGCCTAAACTACGAGCAGTACTTC. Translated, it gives CASSLNYEQYF.